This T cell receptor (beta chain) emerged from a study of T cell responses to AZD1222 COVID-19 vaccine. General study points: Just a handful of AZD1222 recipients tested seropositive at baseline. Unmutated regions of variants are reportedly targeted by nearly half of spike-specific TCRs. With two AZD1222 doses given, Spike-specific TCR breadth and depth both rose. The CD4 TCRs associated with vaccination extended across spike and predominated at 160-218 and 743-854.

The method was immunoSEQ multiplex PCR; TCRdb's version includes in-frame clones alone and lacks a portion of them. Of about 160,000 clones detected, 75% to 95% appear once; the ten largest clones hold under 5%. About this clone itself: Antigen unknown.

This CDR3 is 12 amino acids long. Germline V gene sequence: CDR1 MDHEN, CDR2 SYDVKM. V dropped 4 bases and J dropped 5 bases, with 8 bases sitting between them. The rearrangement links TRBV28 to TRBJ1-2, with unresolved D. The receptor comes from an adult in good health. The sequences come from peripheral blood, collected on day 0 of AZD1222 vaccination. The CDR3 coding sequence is TGTGCCAGCAGTTCCCAGCTTTATGGCTACACCTTC. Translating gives CASSSQLYGYTF.